The 21 T cell receptor beta chains below all came from one sample that was sequenced in a study of blood T cells in healthy people across ages. A second PCR of roughly 6 to 12 cycles used a sample-barcoded 5' primer and a J-beta primer mix. Via MiXCR, TCRdb re-called the 5' RACE reads, giving one row per CDR3 protein. Of 1.2 million to 1.5 million distinct CDR3 sequences in the sample, 55% to 75% are singletons; the top ten hold more than 6%. The sequenced sample consisted of blood. These receptors were obtained from a man aged 18 to 29 in good health.

This clonotype has ten or more counts. J is TRBJ2-3 and V is TRBV3-1; D possibly corresponds to TRBD2 (6 bases). V was trimmed by 4 bases and J by 2 bases, leaving 13 bases between them. Germline loops: CDR1 LGHDT, CDR2 YNNKEL (reference sequence). CDR3 size: 15 residues. CDR3 sequence: CASSPLAVVTDTQYF. DNA for the CDR3: TGTGCCAGCAGCCCTTTAGCGGTTGTCACAGATACGCAGTATTTT.

The chain couples TRBV20-1 to TRBJ1-1, with D perhaps matching TRBD1 (6 bases). CDR3 length: 14 residues. Germline V gene sequence: CDR1 DFQATT, CDR2 SNEGSKA (reference sequence). Trimming removed 0 bases from V and 2 bases from J, with 10 bases in between. CDR3 nucleotides: TGCAGTGCTAGAGAGGACAGATATAACACTGAAGCTTTCTTT. It specifies CSAREDRYNTEAFF.

V and J are TRBV7-9 and TRBJ2-1; 9 bases agree with TRBD1. Germline V gene lookup returns CDR1 SEHNR and CDR2 FQNEAQ (reference sequence). The CDR3 covers 12 residues. The CDR3 sequence: CVTGTGFNEQFF. The CDR3 DNA is TGTGTCACCGGGACAGGGTTCAATGAGCAGTTCTTC. The full variable domain, completed using reference TRBV7-9 and TRBJ2-1, is DTGVSQNPRHKITKRGQNVTFRCDPISEHNRLYWYRQTLGQGPEFLTYFQNEAQLEKSRLLSDRFSAERPKGSFSTLEIQRTEQGDSAMYLCVTGTGFNEQFFGPGTRLTVL.

The chain links TRBV20-1 to TRBJ2-3; perhaps TRBD1 as D (5 bases). Germline CDR1 reads DFQATT; CDR2 reads SNEGSKA (reference sequence). The CDR3 spans 13 residues. The CDR3 loop is CSLRGEGTDTQYF. CDR3 coding DNA: TGCTCACTAAGGGGCGAGGGCACAGATACGCAGTATTTT.

This clonotype was counted many times. J is TRBJ2-7 and V is TRBV6-2 or TRBV6-3, with TRBD1 matching over 11 bases. This CDR3 region has 15 residues. V lost 6 bases to trimming and J lost 6 bases; unmatched junction nucleotides: 10. The germline V gene encodes CDR1 MNHEY and CDR2 SVGEGT. The CDR3: CASRGPDRGRFEQYF. In nucleotides, the CDR3 is TGTGCCAGCAGAGGCCCGGACAGGGGGCGTTTCGAGCAGTACTTC.

The genes are TRBV10-3 and TRBJ2-5; TRBD2 matches at 13 bases. CDR3 length: 21 amino acids. Looked up from germline, CDR1 is ENHRY and CDR2 is SYGVKD. Trimming at V came to 2 bases and at J to 4 bases, leaving 19 bases not matched to a gene. Written as DNA, the CDR3 is TGTGCCATCAGTGAGAATCCCAAGGCACTAGCGGGAGGGCCAGGAGGAGAGACCCAGTACTTC. Protein sequence: CAISENPKALAGGPGGETQYF.

The chain joins TRBV5-1 to TRBJ2-1; 7 bases line up with TRBD2. V dropped 2 bases and J dropped 0; count of bases not matched to a gene: 11. Germline CDR1 is SGHRS and CDR2 is YFSETQ. The CDR3 covers 18 residues. The CDR3 bases are TGCGCCAGCAGCTTACCCTTCATAGCGGGTCTCTCCTACAATGAGCAGTTCTTC. It yields the protein CASSLPFIAGLSYNEQFF.

This clonotype occurred a few times. This chain connects TRBV3-1 to TRBJ2-5; possibly TRBD1 for D (5 bases). The J call is doubtful: the DNA matches TRBJ2-7 better. CDR1 is LGHDT and CDR2 is YNNKEL in the germline V gene (reference sequence). The CDR3 sequence is 13 residues long. The CDR3 loop reads CASSQTHRYEQYF. Written as DNA, the CDR3 is TGTGCCAGCAGCCAAACCCACAGGTACGAGCAGTACTTC.

The chain carries TRBV20-1 and TRBJ1-2; possibly TRBD1 for D (5 bases). Germline assignment: CDR1 DFQATT and CDR2 SNEGSKA (reference sequence). This CDR3 region has 16 residues. Trimming pared 3 bases from V and 4 bases from J, leaving 21 bases between. The CDR3 loop is CSASGAAREDGYGYTF. CDR3 coding DNA: TGCAGTGCTAGTGGGGCGGCCCGGGAGGATGGCTATGGCTACACCTTC.

The chain carries TRBV7-8 and TRBJ2-1; D not resolved. Trimming took off 1 base at V and 2 bases at J, with 9 bases between the two ends. The CDR3 covers 15 residues. Germline V lookup: CDR1 SGHVS, CDR2 FQNEAQ. The CDR3 nucleotides are TGTGCCAGCAGCTTAGACCCCACAACCTACAATGAGCAGTTCTTC. Its protein is CASSLDPTTYNEQFF.

J is TRBJ2-3 and V is TRBV11-2, with D maybe TRBD2 (5 bases). The CDR3 has 20 amino acids. Germline CDR1 reads SGHAT; CDR2 reads FQNNGV. Trimming removed 7 bases from V and 0 bases from J, with 29 bases in between. The CDR3 reads CASTSLPPVVDGTSTDTQYF. Written as DNA, the CDR3 is TGTGCCAGCACTAGCTTACCCCCCGTGGTCGACGGAACTAGCACAGATACGCAGTATTTT.

The CDR3 region is CASSQNQAGSGEQYF. CDR3 nucleotides: TGCGCCAGCAGCCAGAACCAAGCGGGGTCTGGCGAGCAGTACTTC. The J gene is TRBJ2-7, the V gene TRBV4-1; 7 nucleotides align to TRBD2. CDR1 MGHRA and CDR2 YSYEKL come from the germline V gene. With 3 bases clipped from V and 6 bases from J, the junction kept 11 bases outside the gene matches. The CDR3 is 15 amino acids.

The table lists this clonotype with a few counts. The chain carries TRBV5-1 and TRBJ2-7; tentative D call: TRBD1 (5 bases). Trimming shortened V by 1 base and J by 4 bases, and 12 bases separated the two germline ends. The CDR3 contains 14 residues. Germline assignment: CDR1 SGHRS and CDR2 YFSETQ. This chain's CDR3 is CASSLLGVRYEQYF. In DNA form, the CDR3 reads TGCGCCAGCAGCTTGTTAGGGGTGCGGTACGAGCAGTACTTC.

This clonotype was counted only a few times. This rearrangement joins TRBV10-3 to TRBJ1-2; the match to TRBD1 covers 7 bases. Germline values: CDR1 ENHRY, CDR2 SYGVKD. The CDR3 is 16 amino acids. V was clipped by 7 bases and J by 5 bases; unmatched bases: 16. The CDR3 sequence is CAITGGGRDQPYGYTF. CDR3 nucleotides: TGTGCCATCACCGGAGGGGGCCGGGACCAGCCATATGGCTACACCTTC.

This clonotype was seen more than once but under ten times. This chain links TRBV20-1 with TRBJ1-5; tentatively, D is TRBD1 (5 bases). This CDR3 is built from 13 residues. Germline CDR1 DFQATT, CDR2 SNEGSKA (reference sequence). The V end lost 1 base, the J end lost 6 bases, and 10 bases lay between the germline ends. The CDR3 DNA reads TGCAGTGCTAGAGGAAGGGGCGCTCAGCCCCAGCATTTT. It codes for CSARGRGAQPQHF.

In its sample, this clonotype was seen a few times. The chain joins TRBV27 to TRBJ2-3; D is undetermined. Germline V gene lookup returns CDR1 MNHEY and CDR2 SMNVEV (reference sequence). Trimming removed 0 bases from V and 5 bases from J, with 6 bases in between. This CDR3 spans 13 amino acids. CDR3 nucleotide sequence: TGTGCCAGCAGTTTATCTGGGCTAGATACGCAGTATTTT. This gives the protein CASSLSGLDTQYF.

V usage is TRBV6-1 and J usage is TRBJ2-4; TRBD1 aligns across 7 bases. Germline-derived CDR1 and CDR2 are MNHNS and SASEGT. CDR3 size: 17 residues. With V trimmed by 5 bases and J by 2 bases, 12 bases remained unmatched. The CDR3 DNA is TGTGCCAGCAGTCCCTTTATAGGGGGCTCGTCCAAAAACATTCAGTACTTC. Translated: CASSPFIGGSSKNIQYF.

The sample holds one count of this clonotype. The CDR3 DNA reads as TGTGCCAGCAGTCCCGGACTAACAGGGGAGGGAACTGAAGCTTTCTTT. This translates into CASSPGLTGEGTEAFF. This chain links TRBV6-6 with TRBJ1-1; 7 nucleotides match TRBD1. This CDR3 is built from 16 residues. V trimming: 5 bases; J trimming: 5 bases; junction bases outside the gene matches: 14. Germline CDR1 is MNHNY and CDR2 is SVGAGI (reference sequence).

The chain is built from TRBV4-1 and TRBJ2-1; D ambiguous. V was trimmed by 0 bases and J by 6 bases, leaving 9 bases between them. Per germline, CDR1 MGHRA and CDR2 YSYEKL. This CDR3 region has 14 residues. The CDR3 loop is CASSQEGLFNEQFF. The DNA for the CDR3 is TGCGCCAGCAGCCAAGAAGGCTTATTCAATGAGCAGTTCTTC.

There are a few counts of this clonotype. This chain joins TRBV6-6 and TRBJ2-7; D is perhaps TRBD1 (7 bases). V gave up 7 bases and J gave up 10 bases, with 17 bases separating them. The germline gives CDR1 MNHNY, CDR2 SVGAGI (reference sequence). The CDR3 runs to 12 residues. CDR3 protein: CASTSGGSPQYF. The CDR3 DNA sequence: TGTGCCAGCACCTCAGGGGGGAGTCCACAGTACTTC.

This clonotype was picked up a small number of times. This chain connects TRBV6-4 to TRBJ2-1, with D possibly being TRBD2 (6 bases). The CDR3 has 14 residues. Trimming cost V 7 bases and J 6 bases, with 16 bases left between them. Germline V gene sequence: CDR1 MRHNA, CDR2 SNTAGT. The CDR3 DNA follows: TGTGCCAGCAAGCAGGACTTCGGGGGCAATGAGCAGTTCTTC. It is translated as CASKQDFGGNEQFF.